The subject of this entry is one T cell receptor (beta chain). Libraries were prepared by immunoSEQ multiplex PCR; TCRdb keeps only in-frame clonotypes and omits some of them. The sample lists over 200,000 clones, approximately 80% occurring once. This record comes from a study of blood T cell repertoires in COVID-19. Background on the study: COVID-19 samples from acute and convalescent phases originated in the United States, Italy and Spain.

Participant ages covered about 18 to 89 years across 20 to 30 US areas. CDR1 and CDR2 from the germline V gene are LNHNV and YYDKDF (reference sequence). The length of the CDR3 is 18 residues. Trimming at V came to 0 bases and at J to 3 bases, leaving 11 bases not matched to a gene. The specimen was PBMCs or T cells enriched from blood (not recorded which). The V gene is TRBV15, the J gene TRBJ1-5; TRBD1 matches at 7 bases. The source of this sequence is a man aged 60-69 years who had recovered from COVID-19. The CDR3 sequence is CATSRDLGGTVDNQPQHF. The CDR3 region has the DNA TGTGCCACCAGCAGAGATCTAGGTGGGACAGTTGACAATCAGCCCCAGCATTTT.